What follows are 14 T cell receptor beta chains derived from one specimen sequenced in a study. TCRdb fed the RT-PCR reads into MiXCR, producing one record per CDR3 protein. Of fewer than 800,000 distinct CDR3 sequences in the sample, approximately 14% were seen once. The sequenced material came from memory CD4+ T cells from blood. The receptors were gathered from a female donor in good health, serving as a healthy control.

The genes are TRBV7-6 and TRBJ2-3; no reliable D call. Germline CDR1 reads SGHVS; CDR2 reads FNYEAQ. The length of the CDR3 is 17 residues. V was clipped by 2 bases and J by 4 bases, with 19 bases between them. The CDR3 sequence: CASSLIPPSTLADTQYF. In DNA form, the CDR3 reads TGTGCCAGCAGCTTAATTCCCCCCTCAACGTTGGCAGATACGCAGTATTTT.

This clonotype was recorded a few times. The chain joins TRBV28 to TRBJ2-5; D ambiguous. The CDR3 covers 13 residues. The V end was cut by 4 bases, the J end by 5 bases, with 11 bases between. Per germline, CDR1 MDHEN and CDR2 SYDVKM. The CDR3 loop is CASSSGQMETQYF. Here the CDR3 DNA reads TGTGCCAGCAGTTCAGGCCAGATGGAGACCCAGTACTTC. The entire variable domain, with the rest obtained from reference TRBV28 and TRBJ2-5, is as follows: DVKVTQSSRYLVKRTGEKVFLECVQDMDHENMFWYRQDPGLGLRLIYFSYDVKMKEKGDIPEGYSVSREKKERFSLILESASTNQTSMYLCASSSGQMETQYFGPGTRLLVL.

The rearrangement uses TRBV11-2 and TRBJ1-1; TRBD1 matches 7 bases. This CDR3 spans 14 amino acids. Germline V lookup: CDR1 SGHAT, CDR2 FQNNGV. Losses at the gene ends were 8 bases for V and 3 bases for J; bases not matched to a gene: 9. The CDR3 here is CASGVPGQHTEAFF. The CDR3 DNA reads TGTGCCAGCGGCGTACCGGGACAGCACACTGAAGCTTTCTTT.

This clonotype was observed a handful of times. This chain uses TRBV12-3 or TRBV12-4 with TRBJ2-3; 10 nucleotides agree with TRBD1. This CDR3 region has 15 residues. The ends lost 6 bases at V and 6 bases at J; junction bases unmatched: 9. The CDR3 spells CASSPNRQGADTQYF. In DNA, the CDR3 is TGTGCCAGCAGCCCTAATAGACAGGGGGCGGATACGCAGTATTTT.

This clonotype was detected many times. This chain links TRBV29-1 with TRBJ2-1; the D call may be TRBD1 or TRBD2 (6 bases each). The V gene's germline CDR1 is SQVTM and CDR2 ANQGSEA. V was trimmed by 4 bases and J by 0 bases, leaving 16 bases between them. The CDR3 runs 16 residues. The CDR3 loop reads CSVAGAPGSSYNEQFF. CDR3 nucleotide sequence: TGCAGCGTTGCGGGGGCCCCGGGGAGCTCCTACAATGAGCAGTTCTTC.

This chain joins TRBV7-9 and TRBJ1-5; D gene ambiguous. Germline CDR1 is SEHNR and CDR2 is FQNEAQ (reference sequence). Deletions cut 7 bases from V and 2 bases from J, with 12 bases between. This CDR3 region has 14 residues. This CDR3 reads CASTPPGGNQPQHF. CDR3 bases: TGTGCCAGCACGCCCCCGGGAGGCAATCAGCCCCAGCATTTT.

This clonotype was picked up many times. The chain recombines TRBV6-2 or TRBV6-3 with TRBJ1-1; D ambiguous. Germline V gene lookup returns CDR1 MNHEY and CDR2 SVGEGT. This CDR3 is built from 13 residues. V was trimmed by 4 bases and J by 1 base, leaving 7 bases between them. CDR3 protein: CASSSYGNTEAFF. In DNA form, the CDR3 reads TGTGCCAGCAGTTCCTACGGGAACACTGAAGCTTTCTTT.

This chain links TRBV20-1 with TRBJ2-1, with TRBD2 matching 9 bases. The germline V gene encodes CDR1 DFQATT and CDR2 SNEGSKA (reference sequence). This CDR3 has 15 amino acids. The V and J ends lost 0 bases and 3 bases, in that order; junction bases with no gene match: 3. This CDR3 reads CSARDASGDYNEQFF. For the CDR3, the DNA is TGCAGTGCTAGAGATGCTAGCGGGGACTACAATGAGCAGTTCTTC.

This clonotype has a count of ten or more. The chain combines TRBV5-1 with TRBJ2-7, with a weak D call TRBD2 (6 bases). From germline, CDR1 is SGHRS and CDR2 YFSETQ. The V gene lost 4 bases and the J gene lost 0 bases, with 17 bases spanning the gap. The CDR3 contains 16 residues. The CDR3 is CASSPGTALSSYEQYF. CDR3 nucleotide sequence: TGCGCCAGCAGCCCCGGGACTGCCCTTAGCTCCTACGAGCAGTACTTC. Drawing the rest from reference TRBV5-1 and TRBJ2-7, the complete variable domain is KAGVTQTPRYLIKTRGQQVTLSCSPISGHRSVSWYQQTPGQGLQFLFEYFSETQRNKGNFPGRFSGRQFSNSRSEMNVSTLELGDSALYLCASSPGTALSSYEQYFGPGTRLTVT.

This clonotype has only a few counts. The chain joins TRBV27 to TRBJ2-3, with D perhaps matching TRBD1 (6 bases). Germline V gene sequence: CDR1 MNHEY, CDR2 SMNVEV (reference sequence). Trimming pared 0 bases from V and 7 bases from J, leaving 17 bases between. This CDR3 contains 16 residues. The CDR3 DNA is TGTGCCAGCAGTTTATCGTTAGGGGGACGAACGTATACGCAGTATTTT. It translates to CASSLSLGGRTYTQYF.

The table lists this clonotype with a few counts. V gene TRBV5-1 combines with J gene TRBJ2-1; 7 nucleotides agree with TRBD1. CDR1 and CDR2 from the germline V gene are SGHRS and YFSETQ. V lost 7 bases to trimming and J lost 6 bases; unmatched junction nucleotides: 7. This CDR3 spans 13 amino acids. CDR3 sequence (DNA): TGCGCCAGCCGACAGGGCGTCCGCAATGAGCAGTTCTTC. Translating gives CASRQGVRNEQFF.

Many counts were recorded for this clonotype. The CDR3 sequence is CSALGNSYEQYF. CDR3 nucleotide sequence: TGCAGTGCCCTAGGGAATTCCTACGAGCAGTACTTC. The V call is TRBV20-1, the J call TRBJ2-7; no clear D. The V and J ends lost 6 bases and 1 base respectively, with 10 bases between them. This CDR3 comprises 12 residues. Looked up from germline, CDR1 is DFQATT and CDR2 is SNEGSKA (reference sequence).

This clonotype appeared a few times. The gene calls are TRBV27 and TRBJ2-7, with D maybe TRBD1 (6 bases). Germline V gene data show CDR1 as MNHEY and CDR2 as SMNVEV (reference sequence). The CDR3 contains 15 residues. V gave up 2 bases and J gave up 3 bases, with 14 bases separating them. The CDR3 here is CASSLIGRGGYEQYF. In DNA form, the CDR3 reads TGTGCCAGCAGTTTAATAGGCAGGGGCGGCTACGAGCAGTACTTC.

The chain has TRBV4-3 and TRBJ1-1, with D tentatively TRBD1 (5 bases). Germline V gene sequence: CDR1 LGHNA, CDR2 YSLEER. The CDR3 loop spans 18 amino acids. V was cut by 0 bases and J by 5 bases, with 22 bases left in between. Here the CDR3 reads CASSQDRGGWGDRTEAFF. CDR3 in DNA: TGCGCCAGCAGCCAAGATAGGGGAGGGTGGGGGGACCGGACTGAAGCTTTCTTT.